The sequence of this T cell receptor (beta chain) was determined in a study of blood T cell repertoires in COVID-19. Overall study: Nucleic acid was either cDNA or gDNA, and it came from T cells, B-cell-depleted T cells, or PBMCs.

Cohort placement rested on clinical history that participants reported themselves. Trimming removed 5 bases from V and 0 bases from J, with 6 bases in between. CDR1 and CDR2 (germline): SNHLY, FYNNEI. The CDR3 loop spans 13 amino acids. Generated by immunoSEQ multiplex PCR, the TCRdb table keeps only in-frame clones and is missing some. This table holds some 300,000 clones, roughly 89% found once. This chain joins TRBV2 and TRBJ2-3; D is unclear. The TCR was taken from a woman in her 30s who had recovered from COVID-19. Sequencing used PBMCs or T cells enriched from blood (not recorded which). For the CDR3, the DNA is TGTGCCAGCAGTTTCGGGAGCACAGATACGCAGTATTTT. This gives the protein CASSFGSTDTQYF.